Listed below are T cell receptor beta chains from one sample, sequenced in a study of tumour-infiltrating T cells in Burkitt lymphoma. Only in-frame clones appear in the TCRdb table, and some are missing; sequencing was by immunoSEQ multiplex PCR. Of several hundred clones in the sample, 89% are singletons; the top ten hold over 15%. The sequencing input was tumor tissue. Every receptor here comes from a human donor with diffuse large B-cell lymphoma. CDR3s include the opening cysteine and the closing phenylalanine or tryptophan. Each record gives: V gene, CDR3 protein.

>TRBV5-1
CASSFWTGGAGASEAFF
>TRBV13
CASTPPEGDHTEAFF
>TRBV4-1
CASSGGQAQETQYF
>TRBV18
CATSDAGPQHF
>TRBV13
CASRQGHYEQYF
>TRBV10-2
CASSETSYEQYF
>TRBV5-1
CASSLDLNTEVFF
>TRBV2
CASSDPDRGLTEAFF
>TRBV29-1
CSVESGNAEAFF
>TRBV7-2
CASSRTGPYEAFF
>TRBV7-9
CASSQDKLNTEAFF
>TRBV7-9
CASSLAWDTEAFF
>TRBV6-5
CASGIGGGPQETQYF